This TCR beta chain was retrieved from a study of blood T cell repertoires in COVID-19. Background on the study: T cells, B-cell-depleted T cells, or PBMCs provided the cDNA or gDNA that served as material.

Per the original data handling: The authors estimated nucleated cell counts from reference gene primer amplification. Sequenced by immunoSEQ multiplex PCR; TCRdb stores in-frame clones only, minus some. V, J and clone size are taken as reported in that table, and D and trimming were inferred from the DNA itself. This sample has more than 90,000 clones, with over 80% found just once. V lost 3 bases, J lost 0 bases, and 11 bases lay in between. The CDR3 has 16 amino acids. Germline V gene data show CDR1 as ENHRY and CDR2 as SYGVKD. Sequences were obtained from peripheral blood. The rearrangement links TRBV10-3 to TRBJ1-4; D not certain. The TCR originated in a man aged 50 to 60 with acute or convalescent COVID-19. The CDR3, as DNA: TGTGCCATCAGTGACTCCGCAGGTGCAACTAATGAAAAACTGTTTTTT. Encoded protein: CAISDSAGATNEKLFF.